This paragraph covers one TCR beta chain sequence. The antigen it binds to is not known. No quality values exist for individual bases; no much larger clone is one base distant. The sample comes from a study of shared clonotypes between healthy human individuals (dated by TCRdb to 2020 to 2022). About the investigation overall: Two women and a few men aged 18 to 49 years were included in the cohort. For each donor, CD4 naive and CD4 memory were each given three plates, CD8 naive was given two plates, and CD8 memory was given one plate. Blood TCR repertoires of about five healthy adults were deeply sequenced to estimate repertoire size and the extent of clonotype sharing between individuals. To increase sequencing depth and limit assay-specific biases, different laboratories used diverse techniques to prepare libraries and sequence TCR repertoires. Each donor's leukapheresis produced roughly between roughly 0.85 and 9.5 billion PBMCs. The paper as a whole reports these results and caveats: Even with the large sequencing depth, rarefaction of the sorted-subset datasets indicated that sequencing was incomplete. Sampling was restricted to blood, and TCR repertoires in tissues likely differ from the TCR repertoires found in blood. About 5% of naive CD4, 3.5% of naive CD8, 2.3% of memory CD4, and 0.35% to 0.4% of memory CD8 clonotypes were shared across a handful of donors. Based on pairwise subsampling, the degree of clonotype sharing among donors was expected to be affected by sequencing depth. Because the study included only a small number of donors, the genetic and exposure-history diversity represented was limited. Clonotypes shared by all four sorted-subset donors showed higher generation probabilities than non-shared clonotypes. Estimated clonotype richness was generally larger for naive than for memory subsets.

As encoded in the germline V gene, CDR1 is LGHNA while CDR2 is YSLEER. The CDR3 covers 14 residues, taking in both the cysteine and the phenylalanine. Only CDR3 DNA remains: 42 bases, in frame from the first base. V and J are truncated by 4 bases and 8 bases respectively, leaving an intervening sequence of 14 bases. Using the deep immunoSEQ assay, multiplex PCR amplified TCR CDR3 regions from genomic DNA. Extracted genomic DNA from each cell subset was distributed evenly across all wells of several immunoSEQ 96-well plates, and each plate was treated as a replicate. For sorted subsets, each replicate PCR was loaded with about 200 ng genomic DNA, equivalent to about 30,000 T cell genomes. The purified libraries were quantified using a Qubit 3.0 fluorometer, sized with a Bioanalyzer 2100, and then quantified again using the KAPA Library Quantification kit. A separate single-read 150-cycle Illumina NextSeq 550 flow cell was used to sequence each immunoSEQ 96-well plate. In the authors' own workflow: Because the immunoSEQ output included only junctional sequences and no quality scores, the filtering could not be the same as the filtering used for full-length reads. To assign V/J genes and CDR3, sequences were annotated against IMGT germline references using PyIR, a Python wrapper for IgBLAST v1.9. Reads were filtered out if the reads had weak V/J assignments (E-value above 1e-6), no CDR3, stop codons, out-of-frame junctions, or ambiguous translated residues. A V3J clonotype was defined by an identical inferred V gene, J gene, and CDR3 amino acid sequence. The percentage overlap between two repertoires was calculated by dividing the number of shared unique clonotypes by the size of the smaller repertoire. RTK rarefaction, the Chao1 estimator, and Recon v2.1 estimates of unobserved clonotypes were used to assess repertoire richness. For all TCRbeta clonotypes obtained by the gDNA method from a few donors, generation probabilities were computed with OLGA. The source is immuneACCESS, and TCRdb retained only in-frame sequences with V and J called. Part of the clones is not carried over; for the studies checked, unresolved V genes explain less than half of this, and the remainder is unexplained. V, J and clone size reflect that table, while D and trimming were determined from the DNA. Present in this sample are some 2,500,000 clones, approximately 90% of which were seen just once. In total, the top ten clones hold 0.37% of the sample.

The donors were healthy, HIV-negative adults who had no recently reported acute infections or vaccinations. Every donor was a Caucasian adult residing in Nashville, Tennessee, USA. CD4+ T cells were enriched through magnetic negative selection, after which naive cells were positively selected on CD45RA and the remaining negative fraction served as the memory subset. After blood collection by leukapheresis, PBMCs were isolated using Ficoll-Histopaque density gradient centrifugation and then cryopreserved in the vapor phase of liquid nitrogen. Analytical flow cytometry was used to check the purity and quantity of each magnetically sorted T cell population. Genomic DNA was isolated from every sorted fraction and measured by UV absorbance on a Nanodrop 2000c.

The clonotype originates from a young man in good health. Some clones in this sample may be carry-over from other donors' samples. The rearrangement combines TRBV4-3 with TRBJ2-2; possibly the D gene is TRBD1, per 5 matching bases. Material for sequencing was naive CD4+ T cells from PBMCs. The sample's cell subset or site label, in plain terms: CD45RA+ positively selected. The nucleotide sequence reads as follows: TGCGCCAGCAGCCCACGACTCAGGGCGGGGGAGCTGTTTTTT. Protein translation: CASSPRLRAGELFF.